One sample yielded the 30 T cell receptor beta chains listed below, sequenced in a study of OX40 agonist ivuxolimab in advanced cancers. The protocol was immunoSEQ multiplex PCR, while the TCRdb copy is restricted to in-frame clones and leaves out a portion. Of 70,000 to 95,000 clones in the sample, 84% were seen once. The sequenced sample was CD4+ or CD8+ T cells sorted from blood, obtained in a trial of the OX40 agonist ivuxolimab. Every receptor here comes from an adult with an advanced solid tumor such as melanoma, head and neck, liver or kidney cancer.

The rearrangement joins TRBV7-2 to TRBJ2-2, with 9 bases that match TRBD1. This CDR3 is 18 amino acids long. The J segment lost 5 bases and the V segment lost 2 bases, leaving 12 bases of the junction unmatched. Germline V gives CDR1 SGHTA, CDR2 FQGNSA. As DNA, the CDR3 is TGTGCCAGCAGCTTACTGGGCCCCGGGACAGGGAGGACCGGGGAGCTGTTTTTT. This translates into CASSLLGPGTGRTGELFF. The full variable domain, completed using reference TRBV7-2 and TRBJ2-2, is GAGVSQSPSNKVTEKGKDVELRCDPISGHTALYWYRQSLGQGLEFLIYFQGNSAPDKSGLPSDRFSAERTGGSVSTLTIQRTQQEDSAVYLCASSLLGPGTGRTGELFFGEGSRLTVL.

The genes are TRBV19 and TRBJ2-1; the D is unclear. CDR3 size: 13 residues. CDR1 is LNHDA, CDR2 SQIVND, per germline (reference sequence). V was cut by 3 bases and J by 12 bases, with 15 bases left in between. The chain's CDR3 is CASSIPKDGRQFF. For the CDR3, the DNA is TGTGCCAGTAGTATCCCGAAAGACGGCCGGCAGTTCTTC.

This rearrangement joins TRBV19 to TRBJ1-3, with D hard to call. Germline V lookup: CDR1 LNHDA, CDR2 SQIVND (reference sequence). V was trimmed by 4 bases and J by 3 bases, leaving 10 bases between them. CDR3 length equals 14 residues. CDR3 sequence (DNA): TGTGCCAGTAGTAACCGGGGTAATGGAAACACCATATATTTT. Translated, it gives CASSNRGNGNTIYF.

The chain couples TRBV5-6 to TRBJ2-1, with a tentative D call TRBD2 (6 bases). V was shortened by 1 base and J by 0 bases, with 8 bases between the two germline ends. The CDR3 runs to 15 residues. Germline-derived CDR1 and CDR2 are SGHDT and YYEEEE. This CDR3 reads CASSLQGLSYNEQFF. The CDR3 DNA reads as TGTGCCAGCAGCTTGCAGGGACTCTCCTACAATGAGCAGTTCTTC. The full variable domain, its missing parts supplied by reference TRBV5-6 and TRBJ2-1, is DAGVTQSPTHLIKTRGQQVTLRCSPKSGHDTVSWYQQALGQGPQFIFQYYEEEERQRGNFPDRFSGHQFPNYSSELNVNALLLGDSALYLCASSLQGLSYNEQFFGPGTRLTVL.

The CDR3 DNA reads TGTGCCAGCAGTTACCTCACTAGCCTAGATGAGCAGTTCTTC. Its translation: CASSYLTSLDEQFF. This chain connects TRBV6-5 to TRBJ2-1; D perhaps matches TRBD2 (6 bases). Trimming took off 2 bases at V and 8 bases at J, with 13 bases between the two ends. The CDR3 loop spans 14 amino acids. CDR1 is MNHEY, CDR2 SVGAGI, per germline.

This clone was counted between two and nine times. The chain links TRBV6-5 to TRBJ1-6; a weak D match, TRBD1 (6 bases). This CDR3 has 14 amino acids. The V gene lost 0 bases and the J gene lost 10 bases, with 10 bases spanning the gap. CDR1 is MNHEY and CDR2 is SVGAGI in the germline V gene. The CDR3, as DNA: TGTGCCAGCAGTTACTCGACGGGGGGCTCACCCCTCCACTTT. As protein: CASSYSTGGSPLHF.

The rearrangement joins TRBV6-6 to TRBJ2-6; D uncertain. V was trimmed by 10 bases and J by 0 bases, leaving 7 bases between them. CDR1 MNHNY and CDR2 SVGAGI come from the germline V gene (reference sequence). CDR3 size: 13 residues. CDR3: CATEGSGANVLTF. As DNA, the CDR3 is TGTGCCACCGAAGGCTCTGGGGCCAACGTCCTGACTTTC.

The CDR3 coding sequence is TGTGCCAGTAGTATACAGGGAGCGAACACTGAAGCTTTCTTT. Translation: CASSIQGANTEAFF. V gene TRBV19 combines with J gene TRBJ1-1, with D maybe TRBD1 (5 bases). Germline lookup yields CDR1 LNHDA and CDR2 SQIVND (reference sequence). With 2 bases removed from V and 1 base from J, the gap between germline ends came to 8 bases. There are 14 residues in the CDR3.

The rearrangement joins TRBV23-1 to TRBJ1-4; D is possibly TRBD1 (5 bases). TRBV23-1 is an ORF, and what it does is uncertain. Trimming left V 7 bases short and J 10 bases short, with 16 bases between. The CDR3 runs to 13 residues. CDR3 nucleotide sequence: TGCGCCAGCATGGGGCAGTGCAAGGGAAAACTGTTTTTT. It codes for CASMGQCKGKLFF.

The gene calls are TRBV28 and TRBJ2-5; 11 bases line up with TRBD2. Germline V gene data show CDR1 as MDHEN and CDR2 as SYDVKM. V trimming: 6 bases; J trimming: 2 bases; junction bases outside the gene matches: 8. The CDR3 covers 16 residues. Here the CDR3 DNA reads TGTGCCAGCAGCTGGGCTCCTAGCGGGGGGCAAGAGACCCAGTACTTC. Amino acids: CASSWAPSGGQETQYF.

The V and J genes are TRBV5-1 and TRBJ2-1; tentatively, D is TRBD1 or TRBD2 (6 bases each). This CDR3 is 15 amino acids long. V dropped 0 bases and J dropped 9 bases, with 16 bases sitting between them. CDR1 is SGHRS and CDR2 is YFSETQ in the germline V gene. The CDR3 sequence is CASSLEDKGGFEQFF. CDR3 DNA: TGCGCCAGCAGCTTGGAGGACAAGGGGGGATTTGAGCAGTTCTTC.

DNA for the CDR3: TGTGCCAGCAGCTTAGAACTTACGGAGACCCAGTACTTC. It codes for CASSLELTETQYF. This chain uses TRBV7-7 with TRBJ2-5, with D unresolved. V gave up 1 base and J gave up 5 bases, with 8 bases separating them. CDR3 length equals 13 residues. The germline gives CDR1 SSHAT, CDR2 FNYEAQ (reference sequence).

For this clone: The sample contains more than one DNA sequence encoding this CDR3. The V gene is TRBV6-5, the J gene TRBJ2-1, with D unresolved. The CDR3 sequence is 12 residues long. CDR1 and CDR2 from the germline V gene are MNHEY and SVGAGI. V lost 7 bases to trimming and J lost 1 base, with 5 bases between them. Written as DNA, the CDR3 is TGTGCCAGCATCGGTTCCTACAATGAGCAGTTCTTC. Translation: CASIGSYNEQFF.

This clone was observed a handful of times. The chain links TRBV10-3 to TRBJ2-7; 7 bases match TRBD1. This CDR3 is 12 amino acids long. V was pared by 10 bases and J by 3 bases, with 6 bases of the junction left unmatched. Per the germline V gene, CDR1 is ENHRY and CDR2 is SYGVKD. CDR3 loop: CATGQAFYEQYV. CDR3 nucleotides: TGTGCCACCGGACAGGCTTTCTACGAGCAGTACGTC.

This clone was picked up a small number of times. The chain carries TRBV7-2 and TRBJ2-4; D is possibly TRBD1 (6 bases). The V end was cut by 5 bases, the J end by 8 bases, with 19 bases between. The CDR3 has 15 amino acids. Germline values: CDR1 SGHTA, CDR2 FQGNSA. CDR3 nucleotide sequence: TGTGCCAGCAGCCCCGGACAGACTGGAGGAGACATTCAGTACTTC. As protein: CASSPGQTGGDIQYF.

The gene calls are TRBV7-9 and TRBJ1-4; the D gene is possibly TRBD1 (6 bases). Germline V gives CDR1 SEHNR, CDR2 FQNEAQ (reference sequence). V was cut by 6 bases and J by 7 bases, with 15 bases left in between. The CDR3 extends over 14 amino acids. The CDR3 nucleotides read TGTGCCAGCAGTAGGGGGGCAATTGGTGAAAAACTGTTTTTT. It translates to CASSRGAIGEKLFF.

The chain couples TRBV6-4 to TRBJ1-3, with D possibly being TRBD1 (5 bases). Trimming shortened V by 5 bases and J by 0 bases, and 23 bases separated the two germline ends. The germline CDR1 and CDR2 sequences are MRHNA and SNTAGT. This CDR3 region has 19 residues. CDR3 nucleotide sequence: TGTGCCAGCAGTCCCCGGGCCCTAAGAGGGGAGCACTCTGGAAACACCATATATTTT. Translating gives CASSPRALRGEHSGNTIYF.

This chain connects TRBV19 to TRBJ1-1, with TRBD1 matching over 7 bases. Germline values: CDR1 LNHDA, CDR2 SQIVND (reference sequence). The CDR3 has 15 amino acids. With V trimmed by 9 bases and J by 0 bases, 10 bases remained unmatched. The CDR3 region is CASHPRQGLNTEAFF. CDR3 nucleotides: TGTGCCAGCCACCCTCGACAGGGCCTGAACACTGAAGCTTTCTTT.

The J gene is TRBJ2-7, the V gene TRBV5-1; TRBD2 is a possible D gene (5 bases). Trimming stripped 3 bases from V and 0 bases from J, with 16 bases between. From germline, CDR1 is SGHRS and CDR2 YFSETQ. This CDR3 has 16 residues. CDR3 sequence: CASSYQGLTASYEQYF. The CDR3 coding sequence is TGCGCCAGCAGCTACCAAGGACTTACCGCCTCCTACGAGCAGTACTTC.

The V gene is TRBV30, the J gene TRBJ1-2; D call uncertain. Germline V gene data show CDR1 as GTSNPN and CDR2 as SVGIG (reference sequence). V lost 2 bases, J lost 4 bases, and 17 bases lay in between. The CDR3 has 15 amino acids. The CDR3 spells CAWSSPSGESYGYTF. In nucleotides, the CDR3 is TGTGCCTGGAGTTCCCCCTCCGGGGAAAGCTATGGCTACACCTTC.

CDR3 sequence (DNA): TGTGCCAGCACTAAGGACGGGAACACCGGGGAGCTGTTTTTT. Residues: CASTKDGNTGELFF. This chain links TRBV11-3 with TRBJ2-2; D remains ambiguous. With 7 bases removed from V and 1 base from J, the gap between germline ends came to 10 bases. This CDR3 spans 14 amino acids. From germline, CDR1 is SGHNT and CDR2 YENEEA.

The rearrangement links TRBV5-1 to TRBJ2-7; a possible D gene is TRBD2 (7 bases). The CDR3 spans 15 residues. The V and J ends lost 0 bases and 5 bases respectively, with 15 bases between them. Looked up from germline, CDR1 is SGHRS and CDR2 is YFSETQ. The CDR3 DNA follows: TGCGCCAGCAGCTTGGTCGGGGGGCAAATTGACGAGCAGTACTTC. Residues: CASSLVGGQIDEQYF.

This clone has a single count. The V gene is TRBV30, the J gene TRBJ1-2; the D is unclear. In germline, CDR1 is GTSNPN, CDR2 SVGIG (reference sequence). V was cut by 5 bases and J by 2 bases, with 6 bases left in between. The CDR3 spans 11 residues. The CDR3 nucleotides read TGTGCCTGGCTAATAAACTATGGCTACACCTTC. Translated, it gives CAWLINYGYTF.

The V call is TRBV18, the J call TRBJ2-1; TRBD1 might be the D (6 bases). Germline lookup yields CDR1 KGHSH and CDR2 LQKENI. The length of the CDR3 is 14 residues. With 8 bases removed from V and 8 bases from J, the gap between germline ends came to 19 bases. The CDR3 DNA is TGTGCCAGCATCGAGGACAGAGCTTTGGATGAGCAGTTCTTC. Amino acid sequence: CASIEDRALDEQFF.

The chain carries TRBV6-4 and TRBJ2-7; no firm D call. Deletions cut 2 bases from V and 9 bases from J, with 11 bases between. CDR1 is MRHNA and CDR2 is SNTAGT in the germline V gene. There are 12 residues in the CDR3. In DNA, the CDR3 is TGTGCCAGCAGTGACCCGGGCCCAGGGCAGTACGTC. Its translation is CASSDPGPGQYV.

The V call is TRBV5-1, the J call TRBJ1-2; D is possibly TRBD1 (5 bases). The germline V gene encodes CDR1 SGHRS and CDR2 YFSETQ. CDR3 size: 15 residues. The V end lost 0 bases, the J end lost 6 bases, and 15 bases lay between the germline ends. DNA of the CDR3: TGCGCCAGCAGCTTGGAGGGGCGGGGTATCGATGGCTACACCTTC. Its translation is CASSLEGRGIDGYTF.

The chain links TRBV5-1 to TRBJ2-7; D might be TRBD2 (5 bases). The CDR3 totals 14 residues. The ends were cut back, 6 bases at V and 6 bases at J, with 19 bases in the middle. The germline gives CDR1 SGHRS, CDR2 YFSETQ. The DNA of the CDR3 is TGCGCCAGCAAGGTCAGCCCCAATGCGGGCGAGCAGTACGTC. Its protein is CASKVSPNAGEQYV.

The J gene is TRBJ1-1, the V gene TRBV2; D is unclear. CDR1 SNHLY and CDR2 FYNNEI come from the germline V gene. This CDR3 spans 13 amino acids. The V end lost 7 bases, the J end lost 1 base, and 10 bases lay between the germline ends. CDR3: CASTPEANTEAFF. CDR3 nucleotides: TGTGCCAGCACCCCAGAGGCGAACACTGAAGCTTTCTTT.

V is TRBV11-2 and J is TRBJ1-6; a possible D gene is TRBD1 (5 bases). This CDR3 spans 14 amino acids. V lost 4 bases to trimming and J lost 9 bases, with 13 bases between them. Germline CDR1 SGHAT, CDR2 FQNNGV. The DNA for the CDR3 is TGTGCCAGCAGCTACGACAAGAGGGGTTCACCCCTCCACTTT. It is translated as CASSYDKRGSPLHF.

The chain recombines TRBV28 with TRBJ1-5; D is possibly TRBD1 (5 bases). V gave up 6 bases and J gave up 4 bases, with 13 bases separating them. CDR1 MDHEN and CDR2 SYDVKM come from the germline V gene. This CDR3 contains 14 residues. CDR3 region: CASRGTGGNQPQHF. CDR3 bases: TGTGCCAGCAGGGGGACCGGGGGGAATCAGCCCCAGCATTTT.